The clone carrying this T cell receptor beta chain was observed at least ten times. The antigen is undetermined. The entry originates in a study of T cells after posttransplantation cyclophosphamide. This CDR3 is built from 16 residues. V was cut by 9 bases and J by 4 bases, with 22 bases left in between. Germline CDR1 reads MDHEN; CDR2 reads SYDVKM. Using immunoSEQ multiplex PCR, the repertoire was profiled, and TCRdb retains in-frame clones only, with some absent. The specimen gives under 20,000 clones without singletons; the ten biggest hold 0.54%. A marrow graft followed busulfan-fludarabine conditioning, with cyclophosphamide on days +3 and +4. Study-level points and caveats: Skin or GI-infiltrating T cells shared few TRB sequences with blood. Later post-transplant blood repertoires were often dominated by donor CD8+ memory clones. TRB clonality was highly associated with recipient CMV seropositivity and reactivation.

The source was PBMCs, collected after allogeneic stem cell transplant with posttransplant cyclophosphamide. The chain combines TRBV28 with TRBJ1-5; a weak D match, TRBD1 (5 bases). The TCR sequence derives from a female patient under 45 who received an allogeneic stem cell transplant from a related donor, was CMV-positive, and had no GVHD. Some T cells may have come from the graft donor. The DNA of the CDR3 is TGTGCCAGTTCTCTCCTCCAGGGTTTGGGGAATCAGCCCCAGCATTTT. Translating gives CASSLLQGLGNQPQHF.